Each of the 7 T cell receptor beta chains below was sequenced from the same sample in a study of OX40 agonist ivuxolimab in advanced cancers. The library was made by the immunoSEQ multiplex PCR assay. TCRdb obtained this table from immuneACCESS and retained in-frame rearrangements with V and J assigned. These tables miss some clones; where compared with another copy, unresolved V genes account for less than half of the shortfall, and the remainder is unexplained. Recorded for this sample are tens of thousands of clones; roughly 84% of them occurred a single time. 3% of the sample belongs to the ten largest clones. This specimen consisted of CD4+ or CD8+ T cells sorted from blood, obtained in a trial of the OX40 agonist ivuxolimab. Source of these receptors: an adult with an advanced solid tumor such as melanoma, head and neck, liver or kidney cancer.

The V and J genes are TRBV19 and TRBJ1-2; a weak D match, TRBD1 (5 bases). This CDR3 has 15 amino acids. Between the trimmed V and J ends, which lost 10 bases and 4 bases, there was a span of 22 bases. Germline CDR1 LNHDA, CDR2 SQIVND (reference sequence). Written as DNA, the CDR3 is TGTGCCACCTCTTACGACAGCACGGGGCCCTATGGCTACACCTTC. Encoded protein: CATSYDSTGPYGYTF.

In DNA, the CDR3 is TGTGCCAGCAGCTTAGTGGCAGGGGGCTACAACAATGAGCAGTTCTTC. Residues: CASSLVAGGYNNEQFF. The chain has TRBV11-2 and TRBJ2-1, with 8 bases identical to TRBD1. The junction had 7 bases not matched to a gene; V was cut back by 1 base and J by 5 bases. The CDR3 has 16 amino acids. CDR1 and CDR2 (germline): SGHAT, FQNNGV.

V and J are TRBV7-2 and TRBJ1-4; 9 bases are shared with TRBD1. CDR1 SGHTA and CDR2 FQGNSA come from the germline V gene. CDR3 length: 19 residues. V was clipped by 0 bases and J by 3 bases; unmatched bases: 11. The CDR3 spells CASSLAYGTGRSANEKLFF. The CDR3 DNA reads as TGTGCCAGCAGCTTAGCGTACGGGACAGGGCGGTCAGCTAATGAAAAACTGTTTTTT.

This clone was seen a few times. This chain joins TRBV10-1 and TRBJ2-2, with 7 bases matching TRBD1. V shed 6 bases, J shed 6 bases, and the junction held 7 bases outside the gene matches. Per the germline V gene, CDR1 is WNHNN and CDR2 is SYGVQD (reference sequence). The CDR3 is made up of 14 amino acids. The CDR3 loop is CASRPRGWPGELFF. The DNA of the CDR3 is TGCGCCAGCAGGCCCAGGGGGTGGCCCGGGGAGCTGTTTTTT.

Only a few counts were recorded for this clone. The rearrangement joins TRBV2 to TRBJ2-3, with 8 bases matching TRBD2. V trimming: 8 bases; J trimming: 5 bases; junction bases outside the gene matches: 15. The germline V gene encodes CDR1 SNHLY and CDR2 FYNNEI. The CDR3 is 16 residues long. CDR3 nucleotide sequence: TGTGCCAGCGGCCGCGGGGGGCCTGGCAGGCTAGATACGCAGTATTTT. It yields the protein CASGRGGPGRLDTQYF. Full variable domain (missing parts from reference TRBV2 and TRBJ2-3): EPEVTQTPSHQVTQMGQEVILRCVPISNHLYFYWYRQILGQKVEFLVSFYNNEISEKSEIFDDQFSVERPDGSNFTLKIRSTKLEDSAMYFCASGRGGPGRLDTQYFGPGTRLTVL.

The chain employs TRBV7-2 and TRBJ2-7, with a weak D call TRBD1 (6 bases). Trimming stripped 0 bases from V and 4 bases from J, with 7 bases between. The CDR3 has 13 amino acids. Germline V gene data show CDR1 as SGHTA and CDR2 as FQGNSA. The CDR3 region is CASSLAQGYEQYF. CDR3 DNA: TGTGCCAGCAGCTTAGCACAGGGTTACGAGCAGTACTTC.

This chain uses TRBV9 with TRBJ2-3; a weak D match, TRBD1 (5 bases). CDR3 size: 15 residues. Germline V lookup: CDR1 SGDLS, CDR2 YYNGEE. V was shortened by 4 bases and J by 3 bases, with 15 bases between the two germline ends. Here the CDR3 DNA reads TGTGCCAGCAGCCTCCCGGAAGGGGTGACAGATACGCAGTATTTT. It specifies CASSLPEGVTDTQYF.